A single sample is the source of the 9 T cell receptor beta chains below, sequenced in a study of blood T cells in healthy people across ages. Alongside a J-beta primer mix, a sample-barcoded 5' primer served in a second PCR lasting about 7 to 12 cycles. Via MiXCR, TCRdb re-called the 5' RACE reads, giving one row per CDR3 protein. The sample includes hundreds of thousands of distinct CDR3 sequences, 30% to 45% of them seen just once. Material: blood. The receptors shown here come from a man younger than 35 in good health.

Here the CDR3 reads CASNPGAGTEAFF. Here the CDR3 DNA reads TGTGCCAGCAATCCGGGGGCTGGGACTGAAGCTTTCTTT. V is TRBV6-1 and J is TRBJ1-1; TRBD1 might be the D (6 bases). The V and J ends lost 7 bases and 5 bases respectively, with 14 bases between them. The germline V gene has CDR1 MNHNS and CDR2 SASEGT. This CDR3 is built from 13 residues.

V is TRBV12-3 or TRBV12-4 and J is TRBJ2-4; D possibly corresponds to TRBD1 (5 bases). Trimming removed 5 bases from V and 9 bases from J, with 14 bases in between. This CDR3 comprises 13 residues. For the CDR3, the DNA is TGTGCCAGCAGTCCCTCCAAGGGGCCCATTCAGTACTTC. It translates to CASSPSKGPIQYF.

In its sample, this clonotype was seen once. This chain joins TRBV6-6 and TRBJ2-3; the match to TRBD2 covers 12 bases. The CDR3 covers 16 residues. V shed 7 bases, J shed 2 bases, and the junction held 7 bases outside the gene matches. The germline V gene has CDR1 MNHNY and CDR2 SVGAGI (reference sequence). CDR3 nucleotides: TGTGCCAGCAACCGGACTAGCGGGGCAAACACAGATACGCAGTATTTT. It translates to CASNRTSGANTDTQYF.

This clonotype was counted many times. The rearrangement joins TRBV9 to TRBJ1-2; 8 bases map to TRBD1. In germline, CDR1 is SGDLS, CDR2 YYNGEE. The V and J ends lost 4 bases and 5 bases, in that order; junction bases with no gene match: 4. The CDR3 is 13 residues long. The CDR3 loop reads CASSPRTGYGYTF. The CDR3 coding sequence is TGTGCCAGCAGCCCCCGGACAGGGTATGGCTACACCTTC.

This clonotype showed up just a few times. The chain recombines TRBV12-3 or TRBV12-4 with TRBJ2-1, with a tentative D call TRBD2 (6 bases). With 4 bases removed from V and 8 bases from J, the gap between germline ends came to 21 bases. The CDR3 runs to 16 residues. The DNA of the CDR3 is TGTGCCAGCAGTTCTTTAGCGGTACTCACTGAGGATGAGCAGTTCTTC. This encodes CASSSLAVLTEDEQFF.

This clonotype was observed a few times. The rearrangement links TRBV4-3 to TRBJ2-5, with TRBD2 matching over 10 bases. Germline CDR1 LGHNA, CDR2 YSLEER. This CDR3 has 18 residues. The ends lost 2 bases at V and 11 bases at J; junction bases unmatched: 20. The CDR3 region has the DNA TGCGCCAGCAGCCAACCTCCTACTAGCGGGGCCTTTTACAATGAGCAGTACTTC. This gives the protein CASSQPPTSGAFYNEQYF.

A few counts support this clonotype. The rearrangement uses TRBV10-3 and TRBJ1-6; tentatively, D is TRBD1 (6 bases). Germline-derived CDR1 and CDR2 are ENHRY and SYGVKD. V was clipped by 6 bases and J by 8 bases, with 17 bases between them. The CDR3 is made up of 15 amino acids. The CDR3 nucleotides read TGTGCCATCAGCCCGCAATCCGGGGGCGATTCACCCCTCCACTTT. Protein: CAISPQSGGDSPLHF.

This chain links TRBV3-1 with TRBJ2-5, with unresolved D. Trimming took 2 bases from V and 1 from J, leaving 14 bases between them. Germline V gives CDR1 LGHDT, CDR2 YNNKEL (reference sequence). The CDR3 extends over 16 amino acids. The CDR3 loop is CASSQQRTAAQETQYF. CDR3 bases: TGTGCCAGCAGCCAACAAAGGACGGCAGCCCAAGAGACCCAGTACTTC.

This clonotype came up many times. The chain uses TRBV7-2 and TRBJ2-1; TRBD1 matches 8 bases. Germline CDR1 is SGHTA and CDR2 is FQGNSA. The V gene end was trimmed by 5 bases and the J gene end by 9 bases; junction bases not matched to a gene: 12. The CDR3 sequence is 15 residues long. CDR3 residues: CASSRSQGAFIEQFF. The CDR3, as DNA: TGTGCCAGCAGCCGCTCGCAGGGGGCGTTTATTGAGCAGTTCTTC.